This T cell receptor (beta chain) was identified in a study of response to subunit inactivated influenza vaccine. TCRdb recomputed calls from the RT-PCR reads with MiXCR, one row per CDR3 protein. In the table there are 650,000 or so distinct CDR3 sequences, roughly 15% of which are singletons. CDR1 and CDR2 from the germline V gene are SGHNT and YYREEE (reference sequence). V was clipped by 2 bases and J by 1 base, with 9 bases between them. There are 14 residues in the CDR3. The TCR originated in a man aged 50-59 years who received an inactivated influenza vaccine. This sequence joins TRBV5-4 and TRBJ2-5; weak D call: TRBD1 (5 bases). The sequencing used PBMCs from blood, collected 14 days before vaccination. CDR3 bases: TGTGCCAGCAGCTTAAGGGGAACCCAAGAGACCCAGTACTTC. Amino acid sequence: CASSLRGTQETQYF.